This T cell receptor beta chain originates from a study of shared clonotypes between healthy human individuals. Every contributor of samples was a Caucasian grown-up residing in Nashville, Tennessee. Study outcomes and limitations: Among donors, clonotype sharing was expected to be affected by sequencing depth.

V lost 2 bases and J 0 bases, leaving 8 bases between the germline ends. Germline V CDR1 and CDR2: KGHSH, LQKENI. The CDR3 runs to 15 residues. Deep-level assay runs were performed. Replicate PCRs from sorted subsets contained around 200 ng DNA, which is some 30,000 T cell genomes. Produced via immunoSEQ multiplex PCR; TCRdb's table is partial and in-frame only. Here the sample spans approximately 1.5 million clones, under 99% being singletons. To note about this clone: Its antigen is not known. The same CDR3 can be traced to other DNA sequences in this sample.

The TCR comes from a young man in good health. Sequencing was done on a sample of naive CD4+ T cells sorted from blood. Regarding subset: CD45RA+ positively selected. The gene calls are TRBV18 and TRBJ1-5; no clear D gene. CDR3 in DNA: TGTGCCAGCTCACCAGGTACGGTTAGCAATCAGCCCCAGCATTTT. It translates to CASSPGTVSNQPQHF.